This T cell receptor (beta chain) originates from a study of beta chain features in type 1 diabetes. Study-wide results and caveats: Patients' naive, central memory and Treg TCRB repertoires seemed closer to one another than those of healthy donors. A PCR bias possibly favoring shorter templates would apply equally to patients and controls. Any HLA effect on TCRB rearrangement was left unresolved by small sub-analyses. Shortening of TCRB CDR3s, moderate but significant, appeared in all four CD4+ subsets of Type 1 diabetes patients.

The CDR3 runs 14 residues. Trimming left V 8 bases short and J 1 base short, with 13 bases between. Germline V gives CDR1 LNHNV, CDR2 YYDKDF (reference sequence). Reverse transcription of all isolated RNA meant that expressed TCRB transcripts were sequenced. Repertoires were generated with immunoSEQ multiplex PCR, while TCRdb's copy carries only in-frame clones and drops some. Here the sample spans 300,000 to 350,000 clones, 13% being singletons. This clone was seen a handful of times. Its antigen is currently unknown. It was via CD45RO/CCR7/CD25/CD127/CD95/CD27 that CD4+ naive, central memory, regulatory and stem cell-like memory cells were sorted.

The source of this sequence is a woman under 30 with type 1 diabetes. V and J are TRBV15 and TRBJ2-3; possibly TRBD2 for D (6 bases). Sequencing was carried out using naive CD4+ T cells from blood. The CDR3 DNA reads TGTGCCACCGACATCGGGACTCGCACAGATACGCAGTATTTT. Residues: CATDIGTRTDTQYF.